This TCR beta chain came from a study of identical twins. Overall study findings and caveats: Analyses of zero insertions could, in part, be confounded by invariant MAIT and iNKT cells. Beta out-of-frame sequences showed weaker excess sharing between twins. Those out-of-frame alpha sequences shared by twins showed an excess of low generation probability.

V was cut by 5 bases and J by 8 bases, with 17 bases left in between. This CDR3 region has 14 residues. Germline V gene data show CDR1 as SGHTA and CDR2 as FQGNSA. Template switching introduced a universal primer site, and the cDNA bore unique molecular identifiers. TCRdb ran MiXCR on the 5' RACE reads and lists one entry per CDR3 protein. The sample lists about 160,000 distinct CDR3 sequences; around 3.5% were seen once. This clonotype came up many times. Its antigen is currently unknown. The sequence came from a man between 18 and 35 years old in good health. The chain links TRBV7-2 to TRBJ2-3, with D tentatively TRBD2 (6 bases). Material: memory T cells sorted from blood. The CDR3 here is CASSNPQAGVTQYF. CDR3 bases: TGTGCCAGCAGCAATCCCCAAGCGGGCGTTACGCAGTATTTT.